This TCR beta chain originates from a study of long-term antiretroviral therapy in people with HIV. V was clipped by 4 bases and J by 9 bases, with 16 bases between them. Germline CDR1 SEHNR, CDR2 FQNEAQ (reference sequence). The CDR3 runs 14 residues. Run at survey level, the immunoSEQ assay was version v3.0. Measured with immunoSEQ multiplex PCR; TCRdb has only the in-frame clones, and not every one. The top ten clones hold roughly 3.1% of a sample with about 31,000 clones, 70% to 80% of them seen once. The V and J genes are TRBV7-9 and TRBJ1-5; a weak D match, TRBD1 (5 bases). This TCR was sampled from a man aged 18 to 30 with HIV. The input for sequencing was unsorted PBMCs, taken 1.9 years after starting antiretroviral therapy. In DNA, the CDR3 is TGTGCCAGCAGCTCCTCCAGTGGGGGATTGCCCCAGCATTTT. Translated: CASSSSSGGLPQHF.